This T cell receptor (beta chain) was recovered during a study of shared clonotypes between healthy human individuals. Findings of the study overall: Generally, naive subsets came out with larger estimated richness than memory subsets.

The table lists this clone with a few counts. Its antigen is undetermined. The ends lost 1 base at V and 4 bases at J; junction bases unmatched: 8. There are 16 residues in the CDR3. CDR1 is LGHNA and CDR2 is YNFKEQ in the germline V gene. Genomic DNA (from each subset) was split evenly across several immunoSEQ plates. Assay: immunoSEQ multiplex PCR; the TCRdb copy retains only in-frame clones and omits some. Found here are a few hundred thousand clones, approximately 70% of them singletons; the top ten hold 11%. Division of CD4+ cells produced a CD45RA+ naive subset and a CD45RA-negative memory subset.

Source material: memory CD4+ T cells sorted from blood. Noted subset: CD45RA-negative fraction. The chain has TRBV4-2 and TRBJ2-7; TRBD2 agrees at 9 bases. The clonotype comes from a man aged 30 to 39 in good health. CDR3 sequence reads: CASSQGDSGSWYEQYF. The DNA of the CDR3 is TGTGCCAGCAGCCAAGGGGATAGCGGGAGCTGGTACGAGCAGTACTTC.